This passage covers 18 T cell receptor beta chains from one sample sequenced in a study of blood T cell repertoires in COVID-19. Only in-frame clones appear in the TCRdb table, and some are missing; sequencing was by immunoSEQ multiplex PCR. The sample has more than 150,000 clones, roughly four fifths seen once. The sequenced material came from peripheral blood. The receptors come from a human donor in a cohort sampled during active COVID-19.

This clone was detected only a few times. The chain uses TRBV21-1 and TRBJ2-7; the table's D call, TRBD1, has no DNA check behind it. TRBV21-1 is marked as a pseudogene. CDR3 length equals 12 residues. The CDR3, as DNA: TGTGCCTCCGGACAGGGTGCCTACGAGCAGTACTTC. This translates into CASGQGAYEQYF.

As DNA, the CDR3 is TGCGCCAGCAGCCAACCCGGGACAGGGGGCAATGAGCAGTTCTTC. This gives the protein CASSQPGTGGNEQFF. The V and J genes are TRBV4-1 and TRBJ2-1; 11 nucleotides align to TRBD1. Trimming cost V 2 bases and J 6 bases; bases outside gene matches: 3. Germline V gene data show CDR1 as MGHRA and CDR2 as YSYEKL. The CDR3 has 15 amino acids.

The chain employs TRBV5-8 and TRBJ1-2; 10 bases fit TRBD1. Trimming at V came to 0 bases and at J to 6 bases, leaving 8 bases not matched to a gene. This CDR3 has 16 residues. CDR1 is SGHTS, CDR2 YDEGEE, per germline. This chain's CDR3 is CASSLVGGQGLDGYTF. CDR3 DNA: TGTGCCAGCAGCTTGGTAGGGGGACAGGGGTTGGATGGCTACACCTTC.

The genes are TRBV12-3 or TRBV12-4 and TRBJ1-5; no reliable D call. The CDR3 loop spans 12 amino acids. The ends were cut back, 6 bases at V and 4 bases at J, with 7 bases in the middle. The CDR3 is CASSRNNQPQHF. Written as DNA, the CDR3 is TGTGCCAGCAGCCGTAATAATCAGCCCCAGCATTTT.

The chain combines TRBV6-5 with TRBJ1-3; TRBD1 might be the D (5 bases). The germline gives CDR1 MNHEY, CDR2 SVGAGI. This CDR3 region has 13 residues. The V end was cut by 5 bases, the J end by 2 bases, with 7 bases between. This CDR3 reads CASSTGPGNTIYF. The CDR3 DNA reads as TGTGCCAGCAGTACAGGCCCTGGAAACACCATATATTTT.

The CDR3 protein is CASSRQGAVENTEAFF. DNA of the CDR3: TGTGCCAGCAGCAGACAGGGGGCTGTGGAGAACACTGAAGCTTTCTTT. The genes are TRBV27 and TRBJ1-1; the match to TRBD1 covers 10 bases. V was clipped by 6 bases and J by 1 base; unmatched bases: 8. This CDR3 has 16 amino acids. Germline CDR1 and CDR2: MNHEY and SMNVEV (reference sequence).

The chain uses TRBV5-1 and TRBJ2-5, with TRBD1 matching over 7 bases. CDR1 is SGHRS and CDR2 is YFSETQ in the germline V gene. Trimming cost V 4 bases and J 4 bases; bases outside gene matches: 10. This CDR3 spans 15 amino acids. Here the CDR3 DNA reads TGCGCCAGCAGCAACCCAGGGGGATCTGGAGAGACCCAGTACTTC. This translates into CASSNPGGSGETQYF.

This clone was seen only a few times. The chain links TRBV4-1 to TRBJ1-1; weak D call: TRBD1 (6 bases). There are 14 residues in the CDR3. The V end lost 6 bases, the J end lost 1 base, and 12 bases lay between the germline ends. The germline V gene has CDR1 MGHRA and CDR2 YSYEKL. CDR3 sequence (DNA): TGCGCCAGCAGAGGGACACTAAGGAACACTGAAGCTTTCTTT. Translated, it gives CASRGTLRNTEAFF.

The CDR3 nucleotides are TGTGCCAGCAGTGAATGGGCACCTGCTAGCACAGATACGCAGTATTTT. The encoded protein is CASSEWAPASTDTQYF. This sequence joins TRBV6-1 and TRBJ2-3; D ambiguous. Germline-derived CDR1 and CDR2 are MNHNS and SASEGT. The CDR3 has 16 residues. V was cut by 2 bases and J by 0 bases, with 12 bases left in between.

The rearrangement joins TRBV7-3 to TRBJ2-1; 9 positions agree with TRBD2. Germline V gives CDR1 SGHTA, CDR2 FQGTGA. This CDR3 is 15 amino acids long. J lost 3 bases, V lost 0 bases, and 0 bases had no gene match. As DNA, the CDR3 is TGTGCCAGCAGCTTAACTAGCGGGGGCTACAATGAGCAGTTCTTC. Its translation is CASSLTSGGYNEQFF.

The rearrangement uses TRBV6-5 and TRBJ1-6, with 11 bases lining up with TRBD1. The J segment lost 9 bases and the V segment lost 2 bases, leaving 6 bases of the junction unmatched. Germline V gives CDR1 MNHEY, CDR2 SVGAGI. The CDR3 consists of 16 residues. Written as DNA, the CDR3 is TGTGCCAGCAGTTACGGGGACAGGGGGTTATTTTCACCCCTCCACTTT. It translates to CASSYGDRGLFSPLHF.

The chain recombines TRBV6-6 with TRBJ1-6, with 8 bases lining up with TRBD1. Germline V gene lookup returns CDR1 MNHNY and CDR2 SVGAGI (reference sequence). The CDR3 is 15 residues long. V shed 2 bases, J shed 5 bases, and the junction held 2 bases outside the gene matches. DNA for the CDR3: TGTGCCAGCAGTTACGGGGGACAGGATAATTCACCCCTCCACTTT. Amino acids: CASSYGGQDNSPLHF.

The chain combines TRBV2 with TRBJ2-7; TRBD2 is a possible D gene (6 bases). CDR1 is SNHLY, CDR2 FYNNEI, per germline. Between the trimmed V and J ends, which lost 6 bases and 3 bases, there was a span of 9 bases. The CDR3 consists of 12 residues. CDR3 nucleotide sequence: TGTGCCAGCAGGGGGACTGGCTACGAGCAGTACTTC. Translation: CASRGTGYEQYF. The full variable domain, rest sourced from reference TRBV2 and TRBJ2-7, is EPEVTQTPSHQVTQMGQEVILRCVPISNHLYFYWYRQILGQKVEFLVSFYNNEISEKSEIFDDQFSVERPDGSNFTLKIRSTKLEDSAMYFCASRGTGYEQYFGPGTRLTVT.

The rearrangement links TRBV11-3 to TRBJ2-7; 9 bases are a match to TRBD1. The CDR3 sequence is 14 residues long. The V segment lost 5 bases and the J segment 5 bases; nucleotides outside the gene matches: 7. The germline gives CDR1 SGHNT, CDR2 YENEEA. The CDR3 DNA reads as TGTGCCAGCAGCAAGGGACAGGGTGATAACGAGCAGTACTTC. This codes for CASSKGQGDNEQYF. Based on the CDR3 plus reference TRBV11-3 and TRBJ2-7, the full variable domain is EAGVVQSPRYKIIEKKQPVAFWCNPISGHNTLYWYLQNLGQGPELLIRYENEEAVDDSQLPKDRFSAERLKGVDSTLKIQPAELGDSAVYLCASSKGQGDNEQYFGPGTRLTVT.

This chain links TRBV12-3 or TRBV12-4 with TRBJ2-1; TRBD1 is a possible D gene (7 bases). The CDR3 loop spans 13 amino acids. Trimming took 6 bases from V and 7 from J, leaving 13 bases between them. Here the CDR3 reads CASSRGTANEQFF. The CDR3 DNA reads TGTGCCAGCAGCCGCGGGACAGCTAATGAGCAGTTCTTC.

V usage is TRBV30 and J usage is TRBJ1-2; D may be TRBD1 (6 bases). V lost 3 bases to trimming and J lost 2 bases, with 10 bases between them. CDR1 and CDR2 from the germline V gene are GTSNPN and SVGIG (reference sequence). The CDR3 is made up of 13 amino acids. The CDR3 protein is CAWSEGQNYGYTF. CDR3 coding DNA: TGTGCCTGGAGCGAAGGACAGAACTATGGCTACACCTTC.

V usage is TRBV9 and J usage is TRBJ1-3; D gene unclear. The V and J ends lost 7 bases and 2 bases respectively, with 13 bases between them. CDR3 length: 14 residues. CDR1 is SGDLS, CDR2 YYNGEE, per germline. The CDR3 reads CASGEEGPGNTIYF. CDR3 DNA: TGTGCCAGCGGGGAGGAGGGCCCTGGAAACACCATATATTTT.

This rearrangement joins TRBV2 to TRBJ2-1, with D perhaps TRBD2 (6 bases). Per the germline V gene, CDR1 is SNHLY and CDR2 is FYNNEI. Between the trimmed V and J ends, which lost 7 bases and 4 bases, there was a span of 20 bases. The CDR3 spans 16 residues. CDR3 nucleotide sequence: TGTGCCAGCACCCTAACCGGGACTGGCCTTTACAATGAGCAGTTCTTC. Encoded protein: CASTLTGTGLYNEQFF.